One and the same sample provided the 3 T cell receptor beta chains below, sequenced in a study of read filtering for tumor transcriptome and immune sequencing. From around 440 ng of RNA, a library with molecular barcoded alpha/delta and beta/gamma adaptors was made. A single record per CDR3 protein comes from TCRdb applying MiXCR to the reads. Seen here are around 65,000 distinct CDR3 sequences, approximately 20% observed once, and the top ten hold over 12%. Sequenced sample: a population of CD138-negative cells sorted from bone marrow. Receptors originate from a donor at least 40 years old with multiple myeloma.

Concerning this clonotype itself: This may come from a read error, since a much larger clone is one base off. The chain combines TRBV5-1 with TRBJ2-7; possible D gene TRBD2, 6 bases. CDR1 SGHRS and CDR2 YFSETQ come from the germline V gene. The CDR3 runs to 16 residues. V was cut by 0 bases and J by 0 bases, with 13 bases left in between. The CDR3 coding sequence is TGCGCCAGCAGCTTGGGGGGAGGAAAGAACTCCTACGAGCAGTACTTC. It yields the protein CASSLGGGKNSYEQYF. Variable domain in full (rest from reference TRBV5-1 and TRBJ2-7): KAGVTQTPRYLIKTRGQQVTLSCSPISGHRSVSWYQQTPGQGLQFLFEYFSETQRNKGNFPGRFSGRQFSNSRSEMNVSTLELGDSALYLCASSLGGGKNSYEQYFGPGTRLTVT.

This rearrangement joins TRBV7-2 to TRBJ1-4, with 7 positions matching TRBD1. CDR1 is SGHTA and CDR2 is FQGNSA in the germline V gene. CDR3 length: 15 residues. The J segment lost 7 bases and the V segment lost 0 bases, leaving 5 bases of the junction unmatched. Here the CDR3 reads CASSLAGRGVEKLFF. The CDR3 DNA reads as TGTGCCAGCAGCTTAGCGGGCAGGGGGGTTGAAAAACTGTTTTTT.

This clonotype appeared many times. V and J are TRBV6-1 and TRBJ1-6; D gene ambiguous. The CDR3 contains 19 residues. The germline CDR1 and CDR2 sequences are MNHNS and SASEGT. Trimming took 0 bases from V and 6 from J, leaving 21 bases between them. The CDR3, as DNA: TGTGCCAGCAGTGAAGCCCTACCTTCTGCCCGACCTCCTAATTCACCCCTCCACTTT. Translated: CASSEALPSARPPNSPLHF.